What follows is one T cell receptor (beta chain) and its context. The antigen is undetermined. V was clipped by 6 bases and J by 7 bases, with 17 bases between them. This CDR3 is 14 amino acids long. The germline CDR1 and CDR2 sequences are SGHNT and YYREEE (reference sequence). This sample was included in a study of cytomegalovirus exposure and HLA in healthy donors. PCR involved 60 Vbeta and 13 Jbeta primers. Assay: immunoSEQ multiplex PCR; the TCRdb copy retains only in-frame clones and omits some. The table has around 94,000 clones, around 77% seen once. Broader study findings: Sequences of the TCR beta chain were said to predict the HLA-A and HLA-B alleles of most subjects accurately.

Input material: PBMCs. V is TRBV5-4 and J is TRBJ2-1; D perhaps matches TRBD2 (6 bases). This clonotype was obtained from an older woman in good health and CMV-seropositive. The CDR3 loop reads CASTGRGLGNEQFF. The CDR3 region has the DNA TGTGCCAGCACCGGGAGAGGGCTCGGGAATGAGCAGTTCTTC. The full variable domain, in which reference TRBV5-4 and TRBJ2-1 provide the parts outside the CDR3, is ETGVTQSPTHLIKTRGQQVTLRCSSQSGHNTVSWYQQALGQGPQFIFQYYREEENGRGNFPPRFSGLQFPNYSSELNVNALELDDSALYLCASTGRGLGNEQFFGPGTRLTVL.